These 30 T cell receptor beta chains share one sample of origin, sequenced in a study of immune evolution from preneoplasia to lung adenocarcinoma. Sequencing was performed with immunoSEQ multiplex PCR; in TCRdb, only in-frame clones are kept and a portion is missing. Of just over 6,500 clones listed, about 85% are singletons. Source material: FFPE invasive lung adenocarcinoma tissue. Receptors originate from a person aged 50-75 years with lung adenocarcinoma.

This clone has more than one count but fewer than ten. The rearrangement joins TRBV4-2 to TRBJ2-6; unclear D gene. V shed 1 base and J shed 15 bases, with 13 bases lying between them. The length of the CDR3 is 13 residues. From germline, CDR1 is LGHNA and CDR2 YNFKEQ. The CDR3 nucleotides read TGTGCCAGCAGCCAAGTCGAGGCCTATGCCCTGACTTTC. This translates into CASSQVEAYALTF.

This clone occurred once. This chain joins TRBV5-5 and TRBJ2-7; TRBD2 matches at 9 bases. The CDR3 totals 15 residues. Germline assignment: CDR1 SGHKS and CDR2 YYEKEE (reference sequence). V lost 6 bases, J lost 6 bases, and 13 bases stayed unmatched. CDR3 region: CASTLGLAGRGEQYF. The CDR3 DNA is TGTGCCAGCACCCTGGGGCTAGCGGGAAGAGGCGAGCAGTACTTC. Full variable domain (missing parts from reference TRBV5-5 and TRBJ2-7): DAGVTQSPTHLIKTRGQQVTLRCSPISGHKSVSWYQQVLGQGPQFIFQYYEKEERGRGNFPDRFSARQFPNYSSELNVNALLLGDSALYLCASTLGLAGRGEQYFGPGTRLTVT.

This clone was counted once. The chain combines TRBV11-3 with TRBJ2-2; D unresolved. The CDR3 length is 14 residues. CDR1 and CDR2 from the germline V gene are SGHNT and YENEEA. The germline V and J ends were trimmed by 0 bases and 3 bases, with 5 bases remaining between them. CDR3 coding DNA: TGTGCCAGCAGCTTAGACGGAGACACCGGGGAGCTGTTTTTT. As protein: CASSLDGDTGELFF.

This rearrangement joins TRBV13 to TRBJ2-5; 7 bases align to TRBD1. Germline V lookup: CDR1 PRHDT, CDR2 FYEKMQ (reference sequence). Germline trimming cut 0 bases from V and 5 bases from J; bases unmatched to any gene: 0. The CDR3 totals 13 residues. DNA for the CDR3: TGTGCCAGCAGCTTAGGACAGGGGGAGACCCAGTACTTC. Protein product: CASSLGQGETQYF.

In its sample, this clone was seen a few times. The rearrangement joins TRBV30 to TRBJ1-5, with D perhaps matching TRBD1 (6 bases). There are 12 residues in the CDR3. Germline CDR1 reads GTSNPN; CDR2 reads SVGIG (reference sequence). Trimming took 0 bases from V and 9 from J, leaving 9 bases between them. In nucleotides, the CDR3 is TGTGCCTGGAGTGTAGGGACATGGCCCCAGCATTTT. Amino acid sequence: CAWSVGTWPQHF.

In regard to this clone: An end of the junction does not agree with germline; a read error may underlie this. The V gene is TRBV18, the J gene TRBJ1-1, with TRBD1 identical over 8 bases. The germline V gene has CDR1 KGHSH and CDR2 LQKENI. The CDR3 is made up of 15 amino acids. The CDR3, as DNA: TGTGCCAGCTCACCACGAGGACAGGGCCGCACTGAAACTTTCTTT. This sequence encodes CASSPRGQGRTETFF.

Only one count was recorded for this clone. This sequence joins TRBV9 and TRBJ2-7, with a possible D match to TRBD2 (6 bases). The CDR3 spans 15 residues. The V and J ends lost 4 bases and 3 bases respectively, with 17 bases between them. Germline lookup yields CDR1 SGDLS and CDR2 YYNGEE. The CDR3 loop reads CASSPPGTSFYEQYF. DNA of the CDR3: TGTGCCAGCAGCCCACCCGGGACTTCCTTCTACGAGCAGTACTTC.

The genes are TRBV7-9 and TRBJ2-3; possibly TRBD1 or TRBD2 for D (5 bases each). This CDR3 has 14 amino acids. Trimming removed 5 bases at V and 2 bases at J, with 11 bases between. The germline V gene has CDR1 SEHNR and CDR2 FQNEAQ (reference sequence). The CDR3 is CASSLRGVTDTQYF. As DNA, the CDR3 is TGTGCCAGCAGCCTAAGGGGAGTCACAGATACGCAGTATTTT. Full variable domain (outside the CDR3, taken from reference TRBV7-9 and TRBJ2-3): DTGVSQNPRHKITKRGQNVTFRCDPISEHNRLYWYRQTLGQGPEFLTYFQNEAQLEKSRLLSDRFSAERPKGSFSTLEIQRTEQGDSAMYLCASSLRGVTDTQYFGPGTRLTVL.

The gene calls are TRBV14 and TRBJ2-7; TRBD1 agrees at 7 bases. Germline-derived CDR1 and CDR2 are SGHDN and FVKESK. Germline trimming cut 5 bases from V and 5 bases from J; bases unmatched to any gene: 9. The CDR3 consists of 14 residues. The CDR3 bases are TGTGCCAGCAGCTCTCCGGGACAGCGCAACGAGCAGTACTTC. The encoded protein is CASSSPGQRNEQYF.

V and J are TRBV29-1 and TRBJ1-2; D is undetermined. The CDR3 has 13 amino acids. CDR1 SQVTM and CDR2 ANQGSEA come from the germline V gene. V was pared by 4 bases and J by 6 bases, with 15 bases between. In nucleotides, the CDR3 is TGCAGCGTTGTGGATTTGGGCTTTGATGGCTACACCTTC. Amino acids: CSVVDLGFDGYTF.

The CDR3 spells CASSESRANYGYTF. In DNA, the CDR3 is TGTGCCAGCAGTGAATCTCGAGCTAACTATGGCTACACCTTC. J is TRBJ1-2 and V is TRBV2; no clear D. Trimming removed 2 bases from V and 0 bases from J, with 7 bases in between. Germline values: CDR1 SNHLY, CDR2 FYNNEI. The CDR3 has 14 amino acids.

This chain joins TRBV11-2 and TRBJ2-5, with TRBD2 identical over 9 bases. In germline, CDR1 is SGHAT, CDR2 FQNNGV. The length of the CDR3 is 15 residues. The junction had 7 bases not matched to a gene; V was cut back by 3 bases and J by 5 bases. The CDR3 is CASSFSGSLWETQYF. CDR3 sequence (DNA): TGTGCCAGCAGCTTTAGCGGGAGTCTATGGGAGACCCAGTACTTC. Complete variable domain (other parts from reference TRBV11-2 and TRBJ2-5): EAGVAQSPRYKIIEKRQSVAFWCNPISGHATLYWYQQILGQGPKLLIQFQNNGVVDDSQLPKDRFSAERLKGVDSTLKIQPAKLEDSAVYLCASSFSGSLWETQYFGPGTRLLVL.

The chain has TRBV5-6 and TRBJ2-2; D is undetermined. Per the germline V gene, CDR1 is SGHDT and CDR2 is YYEEEE. V was shortened by 2 bases and J by 6 bases, with 8 bases between the two germline ends. There are 13 residues in the CDR3. CDR3 DNA sequence: TGTGCCAGCAGCTTCCAGGTGGCCGGGGAGCTGTTTTTT. The encoded protein is CASSFQVAGELFF.

A word on this clone: At the DNA level, this CDR3 is encoded by other sequences in the same sample as well. The rearrangement joins TRBV28 to TRBJ2-2; the D gene is possibly TRBD2 (7 bases). Trimming took 4 bases from V and 3 from J, leaving 12 bases between them. The V gene's germline CDR1 is MDHEN and CDR2 SYDVKM. This CDR3 has 15 residues. CDR3 nucleotide sequence: TGTGCCAGCAGTTATGGGGGGGCGGACACCGGGGAGCTGTTTTTT. Translating it yields CASSYGGADTGELFF.

The rearrangement links TRBV29-1 to TRBJ2-5; 7 bases fit TRBD2. With 3 bases clipped from V and 2 bases from J, the junction kept 6 bases outside the gene matches. This CDR3 is 14 amino acids long. Looked up from germline, CDR1 is SQVTM and CDR2 is ANQGSEA. CDR3 residues: CSVDLLATQETQYF. The CDR3 bases are TGCAGCGTTGATTTACTAGCGACTCAAGAGACCCAGTACTTC.

The V call is TRBV27, the J call TRBJ2-7, with TRBD2 matching over 9 bases. This CDR3 is built from 19 residues. The junction had 22 bases not matched to a gene; V was cut back by 4 bases and J by 6 bases. Germline V lookup: CDR1 MNHEY, CDR2 SMNVEV (reference sequence). DNA for the CDR3: TGTGCCAGCAGTTACGGACTAGCGCCTGGCAGGGTCCCGGTGGGCGAGCAGTACTTC. Its protein product is CASSYGLAPGRVPVGEQYF.

The chain links TRBV11-3 to TRBJ2-1; 13 bases line up with TRBD2. Per the germline V gene, CDR1 is SGHNT and CDR2 is YENEEA. This CDR3 comprises 15 residues. Trimming at V came to 5 bases and at J to 7 bases, leaving 5 bases not matched to a gene. CDR3 protein: CASSLGTSGKNEQFF. The DNA for the CDR3 is TGTGCCAGCAGCCTCGGGACTAGCGGGAAGAATGAGCAGTTCTTC.

The chain recombines TRBV29-1 with TRBJ1-4; a weak D match, TRBD1 (5 bases). The CDR3 runs 14 residues. Germline values: CDR1 SQVTM, CDR2 ANQGSEA. The V end lost 4 bases, the J end lost 8 bases, and 17 bases lay between the germline ends. In DNA form, the CDR3 reads TGCAGCGTTGCACAGGTCGATTTGGGGGAAAAACTGTTTTTT. It yields the protein CSVAQVDLGEKLFF.

The rearrangement uses TRBV11-2 and TRBJ2-3, with 9 bases fitting TRBD2. J gave up 5 bases and V 5 bases, and 5 bases lay outside the gene matches. This CDR3 comprises 14 residues. Germline V gives CDR1 SGHAT, CDR2 FQNNGV. CDR3 DNA: TGTGCCAGCAGCATTAGCGGGAGTAAAGATACGCAGTATTTT. Protein: CASSISGSKDTQYF.

This rearrangement joins TRBV6-1 to TRBJ2-1; TRBD2 matches 7 bases. CDR1 and CDR2 from the germline V gene are MNHNS and SASEGT. The CDR3 covers 14 residues. V was clipped by 3 bases and J by 7 bases; unmatched bases: 6. This CDR3 is CASSDRTSSNEQFF. CDR3 nucleotides: TGTGCCAGCAGTGACCGGACTAGTAGTAATGAGCAGTTCTTC.

CDR3 nucleotides: TGTGCCAGCTCACTAAGGCGCCCGGGACAGGGGACGTCCTACGAGCAGTACTTC. This encodes CASSLRRPGQGTSYEQYF. The J gene is TRBJ2-7, the V gene TRBV18; the match to TRBD1 covers 10 bases. Trimming removed 4 bases from V and 1 base from J; junction bases left unmatched: 13. Germline lookup yields CDR1 KGHSH and CDR2 LQKENI. The CDR3 contains 18 residues.

This rearrangement joins TRBV5-1 to TRBJ2-7; 9 bases fit TRBD2. The CDR3 length is 14 residues. From germline, CDR1 is SGHRS and CDR2 YFSETQ. Unmatched junction bases numbered 6, after V lost 6 bases and J lost 2 bases. CDR3 region: CASKLAGVTYEQYF. The CDR3 bases are TGCGCCAGCAAACTAGCGGGCGTTACCTACGAGCAGTACTTC.

The gene calls are TRBV11-2 and TRBJ1-3, with D unresolved. The CDR3 loop spans 15 amino acids. V was cut by 1 base and J by 0 bases, with 7 bases left in between. In germline, CDR1 is SGHAT, CDR2 FQNNGV. CDR3 in amino acids: CASSLGGYSGNTIYF. The DNA for the CDR3 is TGTGCCAGCAGCTTAGGCGGATACTCTGGAAACACCATATATTTT.

Regarding this clone: The sample carries other DNA sequences with the same CDR3. The chain has TRBV18 and TRBJ1-1; TRBD1 matches 8 bases. Germline V gives CDR1 KGHSH, CDR2 LQKENI. V dropped 3 bases and J dropped 4; count of bases not matched to a gene: 10. The CDR3 has 16 residues. The CDR3: CASSPRTGPEGTEAFF. The CDR3 region has the DNA TGTGCCAGCTCACCGAGGACAGGGCCCGAGGGCACTGAAGCTTTCTTT. The whole variable domain, remainder taken from reference TRBV18 and TRBJ1-1, is NAGVMQNPRHLVRRRGQEARLRCSPMKGHSHVYWYRQLPEEGLKFMVYLQKENIIDESGMPKERFSAEFPKEGPSILRIQQVVRGDSAAYFCASSPRTGPEGTEAFFGQGTRLTVV.

The chain's CDR3 is CASSPSTGAYEQYF. Written as DNA, the CDR3 is TGTGCCAGCTCACCGTCGACAGGGGCCTACGAGCAGTACTTC. The J gene is TRBJ2-7, the V gene TRBV18, with 8 bases aligning to TRBD1. This CDR3 spans 14 amino acids. CDR1 is KGHSH and CDR2 is LQKENI in the germline V gene. J gave up 2 bases and V 3 bases, and 3 bases lay outside the gene matches.

The rearrangement uses TRBV9 and TRBJ2-1; D not resolved. Trimming pared 1 base from V and 4 bases from J, leaving 9 bases between. Germline assignment: CDR1 SGDLS and CDR2 YYNGEE. The CDR3 covers 14 residues. For the CDR3, the DNA is TGTGCCAGCAGCGTATTTCCTGGATACAATGAGCAGTTCTTC. Its protein product is CASSVFPGYNEQFF.

In the case of this clone: An end of the junction does not agree with germline; a read error may underlie this. The rearrangement joins TRBV4-1 to TRBJ1-5, with D unclear. Germline V gene lookup returns CDR1 MGHRA and CDR2 YSYEKL. The CDR3 loop spans 13 amino acids. The CDR3 is CASSQDPGQPQHF. CDR3 DNA: TGCGCCAGTAGCCAAGACCCCGGTCAGCCCCAGCATTTT.

The sample holds a few counts of this clone. V gene TRBV5-1 combines with J gene TRBJ2-1; 7 bases align to TRBD1. The ends lost 4 bases at V and 5 bases at J; junction bases unmatched: 6. The CDR3 totals 14 residues. Germline V lookup: CDR1 SGHRS, CDR2 YFSETQ. CDR3 amino acids: CASSTGQANNEQFF. The DNA for the CDR3 is TGCGCCAGCAGCACCGGACAGGCAAACAATGAGCAGTTCTTC.

The chain couples TRBV10-1 to TRBJ2-1, with 7 positions matching TRBD2. The CDR3 loop spans 15 amino acids. CDR1 WNHNN and CDR2 SYGVQD come from the germline V gene (reference sequence). V lost 4 bases to trimming and J lost 2 bases; unmatched junction nucleotides: 5. The CDR3 loop reads CASSVTSEPYNEQFF. The CDR3 DNA reads as TGCGCCAGCAGTGTCACTAGCGAGCCCTACAATGAGCAGTTCTTC.

The J gene is TRBJ2-7, the V gene TRBV14; D may be TRBD2 (5 bases). The V end was cut by 2 bases, the J end by 2 bases, with 13 bases between. Germline V gives CDR1 SGHDN, CDR2 FVKESK. The CDR3 has 15 amino acids. The CDR3 region is CASSQHHGLTYEQYF. DNA of the CDR3: TGTGCCAGCAGCCAACATCACGGACTGACCTACGAGCAGTACTTC. Looking up the rest from reference TRBV14 and TRBJ2-7 gives the full variable domain: EAGVTQFPSHSVIEKGQTVTLRCDPISGHDNLYWYRRVMGKEIKFLLHFVKESKQDESGMPNNRFLAERTGGTYSTLKVQPAELEDSGVYFCASSQHHGLTYEQYFGPGTRLTVT.